These 7 T cell receptor beta chains were all obtained from the same sample, sequenced in a study of blood T cell repertoires in COVID-19. TCRdb's table, derived via immunoSEQ multiplex PCR, lists solely in-frame clones and lacks some. Here the sample spans tens of thousands of clones, about 89% being singletons. Input material: peripheral blood. These receptors originate from a man aged 65-85 years with active or convalescent COVID-19.

This clone was found once. The CDR3 here is CASSLGGGVTEAFF. Here the CDR3 DNA reads TGCGCCAGCAGCCTGGGAGGGGGGGTCACTGAAGCTTTCTTT. The J gene is TRBJ1-1, the V gene TRBV4-3; D possibly corresponds to TRBD1 (6 bases). Germline-derived CDR1 and CDR2 are LGHNA and YSLEER. This CDR3 is 14 amino acids long. V was shortened by 4 bases and J by 4 bases, with 13 bases between the two germline ends.

The chain employs TRBV3-1 (or the pseudogene TRBV3-2) and TRBJ1-1; D call uncertain. The CDR3 is 11 residues long. Germline CDR1 LGHDT, CDR2 YNNKEL (reference sequence). V was trimmed by 2 bases and J by 8 bases, leaving 6 bases between them. The CDR3 loop is CASSQNMEAFF. As DNA, the CDR3 is TGTGCCAGCAGCCAAAATATGGAAGCTTTCTTT.

Here the CDR3 reads CATSGNGLAGSYEQYF. In DNA form, the CDR3 reads TGTGCCACCAGTGGAAACGGACTAGCGGGGTCCTACGAGCAGTACTTC. The rearrangement links TRBV24-1 to TRBJ2-7, with 12 bases aligning to TRBD2. The CDR3 is 16 residues long. Germline V gives CDR1 KGHDR, CDR2 SFDVKD. V lost 5 bases and J lost 1; bases outside the gene matches: 5.

V gene TRBV6-5 combines with J gene TRBJ1-1, with 8 nucleotides matching TRBD1. The CDR3 length is 14 residues. Germline V gene lookup returns CDR1 MNHEY and CDR2 SVGAGI. J gave up 2 bases and V 4 bases, and 3 bases lay outside the gene matches. The CDR3 nucleotides read TGTGCCAGCAGTTGGACAGGGACTAACACTGAAGCTTTCTTT. Protein product: CASSWTGTNTEAFF.

The rearrangement links TRBV19 to TRBJ1-5, with 7 nucleotides matching TRBD1. The V gene end was trimmed by 5 bases and the J gene end by 5 bases; junction bases not matched to a gene: 9. This CDR3 is built from 15 residues. CDR1 and CDR2 (germline): LNHDA, SQIVND (reference sequence). The CDR3 coding sequence is TGTGCCAGTAGTGGGCTTGACAGGGAGTATCAGCCCCAGCATTTT. Amino acids: CASSGLDREYQPQHF.

The chain uses TRBV6-5 and TRBJ1-2; D is unclear. Germline-derived CDR1 and CDR2 are MNHEY and SVGAGI. CDR3 length equals 13 residues. Trimming stripped 4 bases from V and 2 bases from J, with 8 bases between. The CDR3 DNA is TGTGCCAGCAGTTTTACAGAAAACTATGGCTACACCTTC. The encoded protein is CASSFTENYGYTF.

The chain joins TRBV27 to TRBJ1-2; tentative D call: TRBD1 (5 bases). The CDR3 contains 14 residues. Germline CDR1 is MNHEY and CDR2 is SMNVEV (reference sequence). V lost 3 bases and J 1 base, leaving 9 bases between the germline ends. The CDR3 DNA follows: TGTGCCAGCAGTTTCCGGGGGGTTAACTATGGCTACACCTTC. Protein product: CASSFRGVNYGYTF.